This T cell receptor (beta chain) was identified in a study of beta chain features in type 1 diabetes. In the study overall: Examination of sorted cells across all samples involved approximately 100,000,000 cells.

Study-wide points: Type 1 diabetes patients had fewer VDJ junction insertions and more deletions. All four CD4+ subsets from Type 1 diabetes patients carried moderately but significantly shorter TCRB CDR3s.

As every portion of the isolated RNA was reverse transcribed, the sequencing read expressed TCRB transcripts. TCRdb keeps only in-frame clones here, not all; method: immunoSEQ multiplex PCR. The repertoire includes 600,000 to 750,000 clones, roughly 12% of them detected once, and 0.09% to 0.15% sits in the top ten. By way of CD45RO/CCR7/CD25/CD127/CD95/CD27, the CD4+ regulatory, stem cell-like memory, central memory and naive cells were sorted. CDR3 length: 13 residues. V dropped 0 bases and J dropped 3 bases, with 7 bases sitting between them. Germline lookup yields CDR1 SGHTS and CDR2 YDEGEE. In its sample, this clone was seen a few times. Its antigen remains unidentified.

The sequenced sample was naive CD4+ T cells from blood. This receptor was identified in a man aged 30 to 39 with type 1 diabetes. V gene TRBV5-8 combines with J gene TRBJ2-7, with a possible D match to TRBD1 (5 bases). DNA of the CDR3: TGTGCCAGCAGCTTGGGACAGAACTACGAGCAGTACTTC. Its protein is CASSLGQNYEQYF.